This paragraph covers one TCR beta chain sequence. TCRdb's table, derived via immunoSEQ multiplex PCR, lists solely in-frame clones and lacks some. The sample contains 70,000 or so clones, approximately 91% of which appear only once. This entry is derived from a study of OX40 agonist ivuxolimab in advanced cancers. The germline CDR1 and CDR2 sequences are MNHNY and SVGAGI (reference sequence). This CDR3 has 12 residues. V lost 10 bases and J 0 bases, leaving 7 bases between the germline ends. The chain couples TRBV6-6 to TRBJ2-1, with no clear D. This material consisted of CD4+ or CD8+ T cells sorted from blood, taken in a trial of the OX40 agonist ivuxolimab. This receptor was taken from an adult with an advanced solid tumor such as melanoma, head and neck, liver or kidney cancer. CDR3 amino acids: CATESSYNEQFF. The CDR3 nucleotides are TGTGCCACTGAGAGCTCCTACAATGAGCAGTTCTTC.